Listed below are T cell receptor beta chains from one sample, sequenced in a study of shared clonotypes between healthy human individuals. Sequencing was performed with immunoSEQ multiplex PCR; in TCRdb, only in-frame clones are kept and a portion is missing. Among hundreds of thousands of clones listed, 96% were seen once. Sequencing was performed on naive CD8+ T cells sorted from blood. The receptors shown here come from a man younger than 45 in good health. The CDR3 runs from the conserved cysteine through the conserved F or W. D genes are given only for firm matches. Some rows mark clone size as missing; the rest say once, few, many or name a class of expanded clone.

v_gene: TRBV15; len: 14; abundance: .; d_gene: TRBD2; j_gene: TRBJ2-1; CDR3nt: TGTGCCACCAGAACTAGCGGGAGGGCCGAGGAGCAGTTCTTC; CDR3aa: CATRTSGRAEEQFF
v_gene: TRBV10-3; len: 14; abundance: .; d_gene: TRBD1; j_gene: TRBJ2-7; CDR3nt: TGTGCCATCAGTTACCCCGGGACAGTAAACGAGCAGTACTTC; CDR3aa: CAISYPGTVNEQYF
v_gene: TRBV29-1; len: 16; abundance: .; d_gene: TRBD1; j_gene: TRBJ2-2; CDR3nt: TGCAGCGGATTTGTATGGACAGGGGGCGACGCCGGGGAGCTGTTTTTT; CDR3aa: CSGFVWTGGDAGELFF
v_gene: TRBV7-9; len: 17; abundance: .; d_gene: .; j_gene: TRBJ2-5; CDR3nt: TGTGCCAGCAGCTCGTGGCAGGGAGTGGCCTTAGGAGAGACCCAGTACTTC; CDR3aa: CASSSWQGVALGETQYF
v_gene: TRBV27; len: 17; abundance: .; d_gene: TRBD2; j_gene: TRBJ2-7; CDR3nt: TGTGCCAGCAGTTTTGGACTAGCGGGAGTGACCTCCTACGAGCAGTACTTC; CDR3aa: CASSFGLAGVTSYEQYF
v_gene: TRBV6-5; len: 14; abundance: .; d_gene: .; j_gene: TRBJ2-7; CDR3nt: TGTGCCAGCAGTTACTCAGGCGGGTCCTACGAGCAGTACTTC; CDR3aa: CASSYSGGSYEQYF
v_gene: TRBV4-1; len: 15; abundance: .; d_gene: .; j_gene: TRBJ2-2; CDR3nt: TGCGCCAGCAGCCAAGATTTAGGTCGGGCCGGGGAGCTGTTTTTT; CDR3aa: CASSQDLGRAGELFF
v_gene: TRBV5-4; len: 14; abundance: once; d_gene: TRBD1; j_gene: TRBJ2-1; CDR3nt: TGTGCCAGCAGCTCCCGGGACAGGATCAATGAGCAGTTCTTC; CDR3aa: CASSSRDRINEQFF
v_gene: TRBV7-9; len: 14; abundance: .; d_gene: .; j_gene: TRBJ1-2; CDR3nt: TGTGCCAGCAGCTTAGTCCTCGGGTTCTATGGCTACACCTTC; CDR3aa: CASSLVLGFYGYTF
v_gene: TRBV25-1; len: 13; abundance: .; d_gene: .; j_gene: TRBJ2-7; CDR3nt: TGTGCCAGCAGTGAGCAGGGGTTGAACGAGCAGTACTTC; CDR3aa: CASSEQGLNEQYF
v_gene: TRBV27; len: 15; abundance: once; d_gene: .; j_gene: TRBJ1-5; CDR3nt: TGTGCCAGCAGTTTAAGGGCAGGCCAGTATCAGCCCCAGCATTTT; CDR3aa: CASSLRAGQYQPQHF
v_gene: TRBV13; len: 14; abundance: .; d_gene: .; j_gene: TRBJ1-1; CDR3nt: TGTGCCAGCAGCTCACCCCGGTTTCGCACTGAAGCTTTCTTT; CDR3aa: CASSSPRFRTEAFF
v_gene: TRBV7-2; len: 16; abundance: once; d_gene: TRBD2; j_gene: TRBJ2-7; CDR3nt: TGTGCCAGCAGCCCAGAGGGGGGACTAGCGTCCTACGAGCAGTACTTC; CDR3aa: CASSPEGGLASYEQYF
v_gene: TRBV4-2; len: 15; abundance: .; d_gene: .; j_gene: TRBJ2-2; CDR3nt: TGTGCCAGCAGCCAAGAATTGGCAGTTGCCGGGGAGCTGTTTTTT; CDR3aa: CASSQELAVAGELFF
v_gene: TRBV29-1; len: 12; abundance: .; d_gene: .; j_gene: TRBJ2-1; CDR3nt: TGCAGCGTTGAAGGGAGACACAATGAGCAGTTCTTC; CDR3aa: CSVEGRHNEQFF
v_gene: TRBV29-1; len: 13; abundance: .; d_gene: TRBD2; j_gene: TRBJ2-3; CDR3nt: TGCAGCTTCCAGCGGGAGGTGACAGATACGCAGTATTTT; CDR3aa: CSFQREVTDTQYF
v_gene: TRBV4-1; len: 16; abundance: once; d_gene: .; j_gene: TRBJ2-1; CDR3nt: TGCGCCAGCAGCCAAGGGGGGCGCTCCCCGGCCTATGAGCAGTTCTTC; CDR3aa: CASSQGGRSPAYEQFF
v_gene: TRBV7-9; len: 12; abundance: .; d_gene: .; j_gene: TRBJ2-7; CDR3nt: TGTGCCAGCAGCATCAGGGCCTACGAGCAGTACTTC; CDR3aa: CASSIRAYEQYF
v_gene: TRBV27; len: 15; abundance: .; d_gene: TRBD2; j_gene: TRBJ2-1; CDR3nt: TGTGCCAGCAGTGCGACTAGCGGGAGAAACGCCTACAGTTTCTTC; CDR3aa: CASSATSGRNAYSFF
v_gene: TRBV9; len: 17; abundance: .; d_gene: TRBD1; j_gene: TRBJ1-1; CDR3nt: TGTGCCAGCAGCGTGGATCGGACAGGCCTAGAGAACACTGAAGCTTTCTTT; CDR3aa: CASSVDRTGLENTEAFF
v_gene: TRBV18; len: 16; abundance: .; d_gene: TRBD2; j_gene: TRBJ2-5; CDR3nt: TGTGCCAGCTCACTAGGGACTAGCGGGAGCTGGGAGACCCAGTACTTC; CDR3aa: CASSLGTSGSWETQYF
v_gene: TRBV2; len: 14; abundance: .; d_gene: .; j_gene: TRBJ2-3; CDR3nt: TGTGCCAGCAGTGAAGTCCGGTCTGCAGATACGCAGTATTTT; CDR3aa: CASSEVRSADTQYF
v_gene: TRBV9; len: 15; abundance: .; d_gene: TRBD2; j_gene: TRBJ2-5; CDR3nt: TGTGCCAGCAGCGTAGCAGCGGGAGGGAGGGAGACCCAGTACTTC; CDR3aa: CASSVAAGGRETQYF
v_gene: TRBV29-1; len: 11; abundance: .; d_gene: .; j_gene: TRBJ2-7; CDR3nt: TGCAGCGTCTACCTCTCCTACGAGCAGTACTTC; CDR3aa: CSVYLSYEQYF
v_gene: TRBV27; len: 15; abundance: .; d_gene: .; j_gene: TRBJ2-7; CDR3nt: TGTGCCAGCAGCCCCCGGGCAGAAAGTCGGAACGAGCAGTACTTC; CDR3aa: CASSPRAESRNEQYF
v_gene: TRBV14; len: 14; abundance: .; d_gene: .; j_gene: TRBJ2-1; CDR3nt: TGTGCCAGCAGATCGGACACGGGTGACAATGAGCAGTTCTTC; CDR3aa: CASRSDTGDNEQFF
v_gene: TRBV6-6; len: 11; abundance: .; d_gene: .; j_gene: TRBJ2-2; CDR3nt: TGTGCCAGCAGGAGCACCGGGGAGCTGTTTTTT; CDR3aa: CASRSTGELFF
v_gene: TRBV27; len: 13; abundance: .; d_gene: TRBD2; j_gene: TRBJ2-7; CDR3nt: TGTGCCACCATTGGACTAGCCCCATACGAGCAGTACTTC; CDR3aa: CATIGLAPYEQYF
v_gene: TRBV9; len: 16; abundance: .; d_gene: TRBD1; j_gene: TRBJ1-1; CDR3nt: TGTGCCAGCAGCGTAGTAGGGGGCGGCCCGGGGACTGAAGCTTTCTTT; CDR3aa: CASSVVGGGPGTEAFF
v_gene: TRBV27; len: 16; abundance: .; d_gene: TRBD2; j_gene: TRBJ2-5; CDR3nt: TGTGCCAGCAGTTTATCTGGCGGGAGGACGGCGCAGACCCAGTACTTC; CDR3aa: CASSLSGGRTAQTQYF
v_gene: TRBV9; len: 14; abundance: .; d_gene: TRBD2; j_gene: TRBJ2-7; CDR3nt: TGTGCCAGCAGTTCAGCGGGAGACCAACACGAGCAGTACTTC; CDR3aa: CASSSAGDQHEQYF
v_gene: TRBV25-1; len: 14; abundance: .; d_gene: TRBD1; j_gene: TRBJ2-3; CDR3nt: TGTGCCAGCAGTGAGGACAGGGGTGCAGATACGCAGTATTTT; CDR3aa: CASSEDRGADTQYF
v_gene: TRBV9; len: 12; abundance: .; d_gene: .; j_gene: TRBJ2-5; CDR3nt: TGTGCCAGCAGCGACGCTAGGGGGACCCAGTACTTC; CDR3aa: CASSDARGTQYF
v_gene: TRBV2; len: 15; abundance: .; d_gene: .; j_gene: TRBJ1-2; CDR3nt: TGTGCCAGCAGTGATATCGGGCTATTCGGCTATGGCTACACCTTC; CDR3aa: CASSDIGLFGYGYTF
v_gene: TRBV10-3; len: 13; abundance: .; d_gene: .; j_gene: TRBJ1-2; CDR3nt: TGTGCCATCAGTGAGAAGGGTGTCTATGGCTACACCTTC; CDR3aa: CAISEKGVYGYTF
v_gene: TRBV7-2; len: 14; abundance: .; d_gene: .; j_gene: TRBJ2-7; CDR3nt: TGTGCCAGCAGCCGTTGGGGAGGCGGCTACGAGCAGTACTTC; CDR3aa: CASSRWGGGYEQYF
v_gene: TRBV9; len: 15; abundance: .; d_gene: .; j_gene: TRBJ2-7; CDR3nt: TGTGCCAGCAGCGTAGTCGGCGGGATAGGATACGAGCAGTACTTC; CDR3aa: CASSVVGGIGYEQYF
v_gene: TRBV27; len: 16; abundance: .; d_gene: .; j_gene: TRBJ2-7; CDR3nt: TGTGCCAGCAGTCAAGTCACCGGGACGGACTCCTACGAGCAGTACTTC; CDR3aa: CASSQVTGTDSYEQYF
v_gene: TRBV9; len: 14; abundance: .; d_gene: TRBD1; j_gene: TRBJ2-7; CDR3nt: TGTGCCAGCAGCGACCGGGACAGAACGGACGAGCAGTACTTC; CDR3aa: CASSDRDRTDEQYF
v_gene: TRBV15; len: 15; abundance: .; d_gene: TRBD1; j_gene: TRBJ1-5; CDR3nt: TGTGCCACTGCGACAGGGAAGTATGGCAATCAGCCCCAGCATTTT; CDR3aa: CATATGKYGNQPQHF
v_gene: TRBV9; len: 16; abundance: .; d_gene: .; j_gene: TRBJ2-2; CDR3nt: TGTGCCAGCAGCGTAGGATTAGGGTTCGACACCGGGGAGCTGTTTTTT; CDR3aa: CASSVGLGFDTGELFF
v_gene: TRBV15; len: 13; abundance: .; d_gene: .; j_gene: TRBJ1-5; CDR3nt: TGTGCCACCAGCAGAGTCGACAGTGCGTCTCAGCATTTT; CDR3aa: CATSRVDSASQHF
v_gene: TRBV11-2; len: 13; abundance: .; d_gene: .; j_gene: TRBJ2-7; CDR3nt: TGTGCCAGCAGCCCGGGACATACCTACGAGCAGTACTTC; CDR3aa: CASSPGHTYEQYF
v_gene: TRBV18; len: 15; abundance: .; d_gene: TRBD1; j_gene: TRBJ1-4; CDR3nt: TGTGCCAGCTCACTAAGGGCAGGGGGCGAAGAAAAACTGTTTTTT; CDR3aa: CASSLRAGGEEKLFF
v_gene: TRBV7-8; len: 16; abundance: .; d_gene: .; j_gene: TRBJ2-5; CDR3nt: TGTGCCAGCAGCTTAGGCCAGACCTACAAAACGGAGACCCAGTACTTC; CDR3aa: CASSLGQTYKTETQYF
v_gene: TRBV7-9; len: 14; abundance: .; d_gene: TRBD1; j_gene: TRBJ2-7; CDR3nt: TGTGCCAGCAAATCGACAGGGTCCCCCTACGAGCAGTACTTC; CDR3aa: CASKSTGSPYEQYF
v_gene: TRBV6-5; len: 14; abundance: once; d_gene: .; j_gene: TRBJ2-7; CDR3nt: TGTGCCAGCAGTTACTCTACAGGAGCCTACGAGCAGTACTTC; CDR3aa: CASSYSTGAYEQYF
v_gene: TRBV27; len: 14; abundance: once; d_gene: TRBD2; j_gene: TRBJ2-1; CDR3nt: TGTGCCAGCAGAGTAGCGGGAGGGCACAATGAGCAGTTCTTC; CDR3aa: CASRVAGGHNEQFF
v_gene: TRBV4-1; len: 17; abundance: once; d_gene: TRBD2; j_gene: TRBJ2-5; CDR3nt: TGCGCCAGCAGCCCAGGACTAGCGGGAGAAGGGAGGGAGACCCAGTACTTC; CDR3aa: CASSPGLAGEGRETQYF